Listed below are T cell receptor beta chains from one sample, sequenced in a study of cytomegalovirus exposure and HLA in healthy donors. Sequencing used immunoSEQ multiplex PCR; TCRdb keeps in-frame clones, though not all of them. Of 250,000 to 350,000 clones listed, around 90% are singletons. Sequences were obtained from PBMCs. These receptors all come from a woman between 25 and 40 years old in good health and CMV-seropositive. Both conserved end residues are part of each CDR3. D genes are given only for firm matches. The listing skips clone size in some rows; elsewhere it reads once, few, many or a size class.

J,V,D,size,CDR3,DNA
TRBJ1-6,TRBV11-2,TRBD1,NA,CASSSLKETGVGSPLHF,TGTGCCAGCAGCTCATTAAAAGAAACAGGGGTAGGGTCACCCCTCCACTTT
TRBJ2-7,TRBV27,NA,NA,CASSPLGGYEQYF,TGTGCCAGCAGTCCCCTGGGGGGCTACGAGCAGTACTTC
TRBJ1-1,TRBV13,NA,NA,CASSPQTNTEAFF,TGTGCCAGCAGCCCCCAGACGAACACTGAAGCTTTCTTT
TRBJ1-3,TRBV4-2,NA,NA,CASSQDGSGSGNTIYF,TGTGCCAGCAGCCAAGATGGGTCTGGCTCTGGAAACACCATATATTTT
TRBJ2-7,TRBV28,NA,NA,CASSPVLVEQYF,TGTGCCAGCAGCCCGGTTTTGGTCGAGCAGTACTTC
TRBJ2-7,TRBV28,TRBD2,NA,CASSPWTSGSYEQYF,TGTGCCAGCAGTCCATGGACTAGCGGATCCTACGAGCAGTACTTC
TRBJ2-1,TRBV29-1,TRBD2,NA,CSVQGLAGLEQFF,TGCAGCGTTCAGGGACTAGCGGGATTAGAGCAGTTCTTC
TRBJ2-2,TRBV7-7,NA,NA,CASSSARATGELFF,TGTGCCAGCAGCTCAGCAAGGGCCACCGGGGAGCTGTTTTTT
TRBJ1-2,TRBV7-6,TRBD1,NA,CASSAGTAYGYTF,TGTGCCAGCAGTGCCGGGACAGCCTATGGCTACACCTTC
TRBJ1-2,TRBV10-3,TRBD1,once,CAISRDRGLDGYTF,TGTGCCATCAGTCGGGACAGGGGATTGGATGGCTACACCTTC
TRBJ1-5,TRBV6-1,NA,NA,CASSGTIGDSNQPQHF,TGTGCCAGCAGTGGGACTATAGGGGACAGCAATCAGCCCCAGCATTTT
TRBJ2-1,TRBV27,NA,once,CASSTATTLALHNEQFF,TGTGCCAGCAGCACGGCAACTACCCTTGCCTTACACAATGAGCAGTTCTTC
TRBJ1-5,TRBV9,NA,few,CASSVSDSNQPQHF,TGTGCCAGCAGCGTATCCGATAGCAATCAGCCCCAGCATTTT
TRBJ1-2,TRBV5-1,TRBD1,NA,CASSRGQGNYGYTF,TGCGCCAGCAGCCGGGGACAGGGCAACTATGGCTACACCTTC
TRBJ1-3,TRBV2,NA,NA,CASSTNLGIGSGNTIYF,TGTGCCAGCAGTACAAACCTCGGGATCGGCTCTGGAAACACCATATATTTT
TRBJ2-2,TRBV7-6,TRBD2,few,CASSRLAAVTGELFF,TGTGCCAGCAGCAGACTAGCAGCAGTCACCGGGGAGCTGTTTTTT
TRBJ1-3,TRBV30,NA,NA,CAWRQEFSGNTIYF,TGTGCCTGGAGACAGGAGTTCTCTGGAAACACCATATATTTT